The entry that follows covers one TCR beta chain sequence. Between the trimmed V and J ends, which lost 6 bases and 5 bases, there was a span of 14 bases. CDR1 is SGHRS, CDR2 YFSETQ, per germline. The length of the CDR3 is 13 residues. The data were obtained in a study of cytomegalovirus exposure and HLA in healthy donors. Study as a whole: The same platform was used for the 120 validation repertoires and the approximately 700 first-cohort repertoires, a later analysis reported.

The donors were members of the validation cohort, which comprised more than 90 subjects and was separate from the first cohort of some 680 subjects. Data came from immunoSEQ multiplex PCR; TCRdb stores just in-frame clones and leaves some out. There are about 60,000 clones in the sample; about 88% occur only once, and more than 0.85% lies in the top ten. This TCR was sampled from a man younger than 30 in good health and CMV-seronegative. The chain carries TRBV5-1 and TRBJ2-5, with D maybe TRBD2 (6 bases). The sequenced sample was PBMCs. CDR3 sequence (DNA): TGCGCCAGCATGGTAGGAGGGCGTGAGACCCAGTACTTC. It specifies CASMVGGRETQYF.